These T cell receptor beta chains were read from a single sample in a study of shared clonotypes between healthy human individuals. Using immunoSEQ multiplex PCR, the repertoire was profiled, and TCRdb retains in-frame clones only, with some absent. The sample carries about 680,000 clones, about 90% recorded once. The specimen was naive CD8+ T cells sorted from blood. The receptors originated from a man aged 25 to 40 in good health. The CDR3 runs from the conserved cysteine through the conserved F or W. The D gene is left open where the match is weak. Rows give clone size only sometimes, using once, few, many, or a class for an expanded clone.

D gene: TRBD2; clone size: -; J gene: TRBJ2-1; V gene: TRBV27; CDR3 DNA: TGTGCCAGCAGTTCCCGACTAGCATTCAATGAGCAGTTCTTC; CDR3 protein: CASSSRLAFNEQFF
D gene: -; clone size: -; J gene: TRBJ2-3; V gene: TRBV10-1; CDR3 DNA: TGCGCCAGCAGTGAGTCTATTACGGGGGATACGCAGTATTTT; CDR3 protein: CASSESITGDTQYF
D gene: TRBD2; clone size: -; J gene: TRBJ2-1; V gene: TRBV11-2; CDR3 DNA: TGTGCCAGCAGCCAAGACGGACTAGCGGACTACAATGAGCAGTTCTTC; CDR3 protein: CASSQDGLADYNEQFF
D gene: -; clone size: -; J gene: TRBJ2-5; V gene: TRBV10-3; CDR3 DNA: TGTGCCATCAGTGAGGGATGGGGAAGGGAGACCCAGTACTTC; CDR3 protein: CAISEGWGRETQYF
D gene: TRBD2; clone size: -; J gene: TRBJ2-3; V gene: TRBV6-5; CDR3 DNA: TGTGCCAGCAGTTACTCGGCGGGAGCAGGAGATACGCAGTATTTT; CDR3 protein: CASSYSAGAGDTQYF
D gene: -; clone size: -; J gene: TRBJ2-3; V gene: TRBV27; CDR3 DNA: TGTGCCAGCAGTAAACCTGGAGATACGCAGTATTTT; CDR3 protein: CASSKPGDTQYF
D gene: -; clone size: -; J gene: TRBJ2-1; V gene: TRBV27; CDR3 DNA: TGTGCCAGCAGTGCCATAGCGGACAATGAGCAGTTCTTC; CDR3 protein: CASSAIADNEQFF
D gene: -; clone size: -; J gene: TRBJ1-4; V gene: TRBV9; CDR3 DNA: TGTGCCAGCAGCGTAGGGGGGGTTAATGAAAAACTGTTTTTT; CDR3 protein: CASSVGGVNEKLFF
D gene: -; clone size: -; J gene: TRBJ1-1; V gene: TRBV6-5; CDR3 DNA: TGTGCCAGCAGCCCGAGGGGGACGAACACTGAAGCTTTCTTT; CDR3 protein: CASSPRGTNTEAFF
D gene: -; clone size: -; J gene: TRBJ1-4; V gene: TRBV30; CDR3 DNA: TGTGCCTGGAGCCCCGGGACGGGAAATGAAAAACTGTTTTTT; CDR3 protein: CAWSPGTGNEKLFF
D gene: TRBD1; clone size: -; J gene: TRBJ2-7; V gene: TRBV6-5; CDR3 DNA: TGTGCCAGCAGTCCCGGGACAGTCGAGCAGTACTTC; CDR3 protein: CASSPGTVEQYF
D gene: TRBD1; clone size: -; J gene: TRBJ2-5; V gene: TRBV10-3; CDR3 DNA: TGTGCCATCAGTGACCCCCGGGACAGGGTTCAGGAGACCCAGTACTTC; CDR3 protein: CAISDPRDRVQETQYF
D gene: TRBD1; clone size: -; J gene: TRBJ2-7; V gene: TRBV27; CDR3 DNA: TGTGCCAGCAGTTCCCGGGACAGGGGCCCCGAGCAGTACTTC; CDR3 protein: CASSSRDRGPEQYF
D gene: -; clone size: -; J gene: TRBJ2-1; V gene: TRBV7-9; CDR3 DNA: TGTGCCAGCAGCTTTGACTCGTACAATGAGCAGTTCTTC; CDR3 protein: CASSFDSYNEQFF
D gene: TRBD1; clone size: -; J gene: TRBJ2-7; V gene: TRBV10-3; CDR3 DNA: TGTGCCATCAGTGAATTAGACAGGGTGGGCTACGAGCAGTACTTC; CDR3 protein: CAISELDRVGYEQYF
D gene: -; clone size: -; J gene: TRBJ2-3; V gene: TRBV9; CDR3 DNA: TGTGCCAGCAGCGTAGGAGGGATTGGAGATACGCAGTATTTT; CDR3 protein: CASSVGGIGDTQYF
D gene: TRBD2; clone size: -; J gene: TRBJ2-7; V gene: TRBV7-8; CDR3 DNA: TGTGCCAGCAGCTTATTAGCGGGAATATACGAGCAGTACTTC; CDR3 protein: CASSLLAGIYEQYF
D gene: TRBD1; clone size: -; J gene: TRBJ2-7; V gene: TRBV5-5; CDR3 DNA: TGTGCCAGCAGCTTGGTACAGGGGGCCTCCTACGAGCAGTACTTC; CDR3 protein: CASSLVQGASYEQYF
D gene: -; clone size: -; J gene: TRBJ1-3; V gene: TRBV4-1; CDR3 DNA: TGCGCCAGCAGCCAAGACGCTGGAAACACCATATATTTT; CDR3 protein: CASSQDAGNTIYF
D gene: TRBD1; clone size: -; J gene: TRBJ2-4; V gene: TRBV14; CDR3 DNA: TGTGCCAGCAGCCCCGGACAGGGCTACATTCAGTACTTC; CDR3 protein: CASSPGQGYIQYF
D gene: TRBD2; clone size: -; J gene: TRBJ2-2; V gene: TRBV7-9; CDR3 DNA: TGTGCCAGCAGGAAACCGCGGGAGCCCCGGGACACCGGGGAGCTGTTTTTT; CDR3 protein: CASRKPREPRDTGELFF
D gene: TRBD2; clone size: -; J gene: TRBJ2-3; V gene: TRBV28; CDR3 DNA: TGTGCCAGCAGTTTATATACGGCGGGAGCGGAAGATACGCAGTATTTT; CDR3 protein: CASSLYTAGAEDTQYF
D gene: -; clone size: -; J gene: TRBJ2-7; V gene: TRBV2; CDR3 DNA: TGTGCCATCTCGAGGGACGGTGGGGTCTCTAGAAACGAGCAGTACTTC; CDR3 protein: CAISRDGGVSRNEQYF
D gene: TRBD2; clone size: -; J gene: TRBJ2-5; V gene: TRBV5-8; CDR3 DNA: TGTGCCAGCAGCTCCGGGACTAGCGGGATAGAGACCCAGTACTTC; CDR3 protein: CASSSGTSGIETQYF
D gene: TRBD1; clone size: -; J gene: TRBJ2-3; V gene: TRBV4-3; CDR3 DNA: TGCGCCAGCAGCCAAGATCCCCAGGGGGCAGGAGATACGCAGTATTTT; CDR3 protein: CASSQDPQGAGDTQYF
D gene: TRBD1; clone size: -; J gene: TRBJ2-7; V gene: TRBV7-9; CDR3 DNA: TGTGCCAGCAGCTTACTGCATAAGGACAGGTCCTACGAGCAGTACTTC; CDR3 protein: CASSLLHKDRSYEQYF
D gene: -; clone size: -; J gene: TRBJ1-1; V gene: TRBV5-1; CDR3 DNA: TGCGCCAGCAGCTACGAGGTCGAGGCTGAAGCTTTCTTT; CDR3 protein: CASSYEVEAEAFF
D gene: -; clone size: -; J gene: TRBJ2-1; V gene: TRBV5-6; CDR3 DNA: TGTGCCAGCAGCTTTCCCTCCTACAATGAGCAGTTCTTC; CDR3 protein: CASSFPSYNEQFF
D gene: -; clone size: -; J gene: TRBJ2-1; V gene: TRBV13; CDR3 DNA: TGTGCCAGCAGCCCGGGCCTTAATAGCTATGAGCAGTTCTTC; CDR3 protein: CASSPGLNSYEQFF
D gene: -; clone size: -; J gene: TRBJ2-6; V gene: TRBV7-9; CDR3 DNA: TGTGCCGGTGAATCGGCCAACGTCCTGACTTTC; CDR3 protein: CAGESANVLTF
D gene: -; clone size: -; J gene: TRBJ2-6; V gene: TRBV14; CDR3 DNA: TGTGCCAGCAGCCAAGATTTGGGCTCTGGGGCCAACGTCCTGACTTTC; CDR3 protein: CASSQDLGSGANVLTF
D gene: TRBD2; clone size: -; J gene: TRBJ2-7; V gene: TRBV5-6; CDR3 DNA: TGTGCCAGCAGCAGCCTTACGACTAGCGTTTTTTACGAGCAGTACTTC; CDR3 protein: CASSSLTTSVFYEQYF
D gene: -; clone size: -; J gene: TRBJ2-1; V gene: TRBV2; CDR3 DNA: TGTGCCAGCAGTGAATTTGGTCCCAATGAGCAGTTCTTC; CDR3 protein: CASSEFGPNEQFF
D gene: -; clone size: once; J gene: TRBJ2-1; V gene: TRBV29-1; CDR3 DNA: TGCAGCGCAGTAAATCCGGACAATGAGCAGTTCTTC; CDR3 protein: CSAVNPDNEQFF
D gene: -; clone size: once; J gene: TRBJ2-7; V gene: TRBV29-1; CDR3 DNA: TGCAGCGTTGAAGGCGGCCAGGCTAGCTCCTACGAGCAGTACTTC; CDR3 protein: CSVEGGQASSYEQYF
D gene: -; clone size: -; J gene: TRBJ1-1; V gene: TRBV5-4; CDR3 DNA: TGTGCCAGCAGCTTGAGGGGCAGGGACACTGAAGCTTTCTTT; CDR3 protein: CASSLRGRDTEAFF
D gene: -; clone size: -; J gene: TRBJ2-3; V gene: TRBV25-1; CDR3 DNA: TGTGCCAGCAGTGAACTTGAGGCAGATACGCAGTATTTT; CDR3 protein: CASSELEADTQYF
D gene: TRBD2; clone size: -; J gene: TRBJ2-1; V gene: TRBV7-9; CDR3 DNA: TGTGCCAGCAGCCTCAGCCCGGGAGGGCCCAATGAGCAGTTCTTC; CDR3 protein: CASSLSPGGPNEQFF
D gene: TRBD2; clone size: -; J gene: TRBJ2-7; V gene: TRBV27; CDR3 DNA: TGTGCCAGTAGACTAGCGGGAGGGCCTCGCGAGCAGTACTTC; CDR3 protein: CASRLAGGPREQYF
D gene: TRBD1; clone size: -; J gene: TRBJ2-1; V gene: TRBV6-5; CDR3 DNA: TGTGCCAGCAGTTACGGGACAGGGGCTGGCAATGAGCAGTTCTTC; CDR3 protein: CASSYGTGAGNEQFF
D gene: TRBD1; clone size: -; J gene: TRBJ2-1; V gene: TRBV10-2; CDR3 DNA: TGCGCCAGCAGTGAGGTTGACAGGGTCGCCTACAATGAGCAGTTCTTC; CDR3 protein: CASSEVDRVAYNEQFF
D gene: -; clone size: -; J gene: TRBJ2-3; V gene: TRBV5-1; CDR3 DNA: TGCGCCAGCAGCTCCCCCGGGACTCCCACAGATACGCAGTATTTT; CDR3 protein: CASSSPGTPTDTQYF
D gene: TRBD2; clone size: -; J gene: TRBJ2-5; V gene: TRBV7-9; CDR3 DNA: TGTGCCAGCTCCCGCGGGGGGGGGCAAGAGACCCAGTACTTC; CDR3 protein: CASSRGGGQETQYF
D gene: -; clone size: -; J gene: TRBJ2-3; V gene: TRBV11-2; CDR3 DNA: TGTGCCAGCAGCCCCCCATCAGATACGCAGTATTTT; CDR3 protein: CASSPPSDTQYF
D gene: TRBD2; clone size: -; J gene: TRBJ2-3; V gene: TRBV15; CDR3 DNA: TGTGCCACCAGCAGAGCCCGCGGACTAGCGGGAGGGTGGGATACGCAGTATTTT; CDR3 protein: CATSRARGLAGGWDTQYF